This TCR beta chain was sequenced in a study of T cells after yellow fever vaccination. This clonotype turned up a few times. Germline CDR1 SQVTM, CDR2 ANQGSEA. Trimming took off 5 bases at V and 4 bases at J, with 12 bases between the two ends. The CDR3 runs to 13 residues. TCRdb re-analysed the 5' RACE reads in MiXCR, keeping a single row per CDR3 protein. The sample has more than 350,000 distinct CDR3 sequences; around a tenth are singletons. Specimen: PBMCs, collected on the day of the first yellow fever vaccination. The clonotype comes from a man in his late teens or twenties who received the YFV17D yellow fever vaccine. The J gene is TRBJ1-3, the V gene TRBV29-1; no definite D call. The CDR3 nucleotides read TGCAGCGTTTCGGTCCTAAGAGGAAACACCATATATTTT. Residues: CSVSVLRGNTIYF.